Following are 22 T cell receptor beta chains from one sample sequenced in a study of blood T cell repertoires in COVID-19. Clones were sequenced by immunoSEQ multiplex PCR, and TCRdb holds only the in-frame ones, with some missing. The data contain about 140,000 clones, less than 90% of them singletons. Sequencing was carried out using peripheral blood. Receptors originate from a human donor with COVID-19, enrolled during active disease. The donor label of this sample is uncertain.

The chain has TRBV4-2 and TRBJ2-1; TRBD2 aligns across 9 bases. Germline CDR1 reads LGHNA; CDR2 reads YNFKEQ. After removal of 1 base from V and 3 bases from J, the junction contained 1 base not matched to a gene. CDR3 length: 15 amino acids. CDR3 sequence (DNA): TGTGCCAGCAGCCAAGGACTAGCGGACTACAATGAGCAGTTCTTC. Residues: CASSQGLADYNEQFF.

This clone has just a few counts. V and J are TRBV10-3 and TRBJ1-2; the D gene is possibly TRBD1 (6 bases). This CDR3 comprises 15 residues. V dropped 4 bases and J dropped 1 base, with 13 bases sitting between them. Germline values: CDR1 ENHRY, CDR2 SYGVKD. Written as DNA, the CDR3 is TGTGCCATCAGTGCGTTCCGGGACATTAACTATGGCTACACCTTC. Its protein is CAISAFRDINYGYTF.

This chain uses TRBV9 with TRBJ1-2, with 7 bases aligning to TRBD1. The CDR3 runs 15 residues. V lost 4 bases to trimming and J lost 5 bases; unmatched junction nucleotides: 11. Looked up from germline, CDR1 is SGDLS and CDR2 is YYNGEE. The DNA for the CDR3 is TGTGCCAGCAGCCCAGGGCCAGGGACAGCGTATGGCTACACCTTC. Amino acids: CASSPGPGTAYGYTF.

V and J are TRBV5-4 and TRBJ1-4; the D gene is possibly TRBD1 (5 bases). Germline assignment: CDR1 SGHNT and CDR2 YYREEE (reference sequence). The V gene lost 4 bases and the J gene lost 7 bases, with 14 bases spanning the gap. The CDR3 is 14 amino acids. The CDR3 coding sequence is TGTGCCAGCAGCCTGGAGGGGAGGGGTGAAAAACTGTTTTTT. This codes for CASSLEGRGEKLFF.

CDR3 bases: TGTGCCAGCAGCTTGAAACAGGGAGCTGGAAACACCATATATTTT. Amino acid sequence: CASSLKQGAGNTIYF. This sequence joins TRBV5-6 and TRBJ1-3; D is possibly TRBD1 (6 bases). Germline V CDR1 and CDR2: SGHDT, YYEEEE. V shed 1 base and J shed 2 bases, with 10 bases lying between them. The CDR3 loop spans 15 amino acids. The full variable domain, completed using reference TRBV5-6 and TRBJ1-3, is DAGVTQSPTHLIKTRGQQVTLRCSPKSGHDTVSWYQQALGQGPQFIFQYYEEEERQRGNFPDRFSGHQFPNYSSELNVNALLLGDSALYLCASSLKQGAGNTIYFGEGSWLTVV.

The chain joins TRBV4-2 to TRBJ2-7; 7 bases agree with TRBD1. J lost 3 bases, V lost 4 bases, and 6 bases had no gene match. The CDR3 sequence is 14 residues long. Germline values: CDR1 LGHNA, CDR2 YNFKEQ. The CDR3 DNA reads as TGTGCCAGCAGCCCTCGACAGGGATTCTACGAGCAGTACTTC. It is translated as CASSPRQGFYEQYF.

The chain recombines TRBV7-3 with TRBJ2-2, with TRBD1 identical over 10 bases. Germline loops: CDR1 SGHTA, CDR2 FQGTGA. The CDR3 has 14 residues. Losses at the gene ends were 3 bases for V and 8 bases for J; bases not matched to a gene: 3. Here the CDR3 reads CASSLTGGIGELFF. CDR3 coding DNA: TGTGCCAGCAGCTTGACAGGGGGCATAGGGGAGCTGTTTTTT. The variable domain in full, with the rest retrieved from reference TRBV7-3 and TRBJ2-2, is GAGVSQTPSNKVTEKGKYVELRCDPISGHTALYWYRQSLGQGPEFLIYFQGTGAADDSGLPNDRFFAVRPEGSVSTLKIQRTERGDSAVYLCASSLTGGIGELFFGEGSRLTVL.

The J gene is TRBJ2-2, the V gene TRBV7-9, with D perhaps matching TRBD1 (7 bases). With 6 bases removed from V and 1 base from J, the gap between germline ends came to 15 bases. Germline V gives CDR1 SEHNR, CDR2 FQNEAQ (reference sequence). This CDR3 region has 16 residues. The CDR3 sequence is CASRPYRGGNTGELFF. The CDR3 DNA reads as TGTGCCAGCAGGCCATACAGGGGAGGGAACACCGGGGAGCTGTTTTTT.

The rearrangement links TRBV2 to TRBJ1-2; 7 positions match TRBD1. This CDR3 spans 15 amino acids. Trimming at V came to 6 bases and at J to 3 bases, leaving 10 bases not matched to a gene. Looked up from germline, CDR1 is SNHLY and CDR2 is FYNNEI. CDR3 sequence: CASSGLTGRDYGYTF. CDR3 bases: TGTGCCAGCAGCGGCCTGACAGGGCGCGACTATGGCTACACCTTC.

This chain connects TRBV6-1 to TRBJ2-2; a weak D match, TRBD2 (7 bases). Germline CDR1 is MNHNS and CDR2 is SASEGT. CDR3 size: 16 residues. The V end lost 2 bases, the J end lost 4 bases, and 14 bases lay between the germline ends. The CDR3 protein is CASSEWGGGPTGELFF. DNA of the CDR3: TGTGCCAGCAGTGAATGGGGCGGGGGCCCCACCGGGGAGCTGTTTTTT.

In the case of this clone: This specimen includes other DNA sequences encoding the same CDR3. The V and J genes are TRBV5-4 and TRBJ2-1, with TRBD1 matching over 7 bases. The V segment lost 4 bases and the J segment 1 base; nucleotides outside the gene matches: 5. The CDR3 runs to 15 residues. Looked up from germline, CDR1 is SGHNT and CDR2 is YYREEE (reference sequence). CDR3 bases: TGTGCCAGCAGCCGACGGGACAGTTCCTACAATGAGCAGTTCTTC. Amino acid sequence: CASSRRDSSYNEQFF.

This chain's CDR3 is CASSNRAGGTEAFF. In DNA form, the CDR3 reads TGTGCCAGCAGCAACCGGGCCGGAGGGACTGAAGCTTTCTTT. The chain has TRBV5-4 and TRBJ1-1; D ambiguous. The ends were cut back, 4 bases at V and 5 bases at J, with 15 bases in the middle. The CDR3 loop spans 14 amino acids. Looked up from germline, CDR1 is SGHNT and CDR2 is YYREEE (reference sequence).

The chain combines TRBV29-1 with TRBJ1-2, with 8 positions matching TRBD1. The J segment lost 7 bases and the V segment lost 3 bases, leaving 7 bases of the junction unmatched. Germline-derived CDR1 and CDR2 are SQVTM and ANQGSEA. This CDR3 has 13 residues. CDR3 DNA: TGCAGCGTTGAGGAATGGACAGGGTTTGGCTACACCTTC. Translation: CSVEEWTGFGYTF.

This chain links TRBV3-1 (or the pseudogene TRBV3-2) with TRBJ1-1; D remains ambiguous. Trimming took 7 bases from V and 0 from J, leaving 18 bases between them. Per the germline V gene, CDR1 is LGHDT and CDR2 is YNNKEL (reference sequence). This CDR3 comprises 16 residues. CDR3 sequence: CASTPRGYVMNTEAFF. CDR3 sequence (DNA): TGTGCCAGCACCCCACGGGGATACGTTATGAACACTGAAGCTTTCTTT.

This sequence joins TRBV2 and TRBJ2-2; the D gene is possibly TRBD1 (6 bases). The CDR3 loop spans 13 amino acids. Germline CDR1 is SNHLY and CDR2 is FYNNEI. V lost 6 bases to trimming and J lost 7 bases, with 12 bases between them. CDR3 DNA sequence: TGTGCCAGCAGGGGGCAGGGGCACGGGGAGCTGTTTTTT. It encodes CASRGQGHGELFF.

The chain uses TRBV6-5 and TRBJ1-5; no clear D gene. The CDR3 runs to 15 residues. The germline gives CDR1 MNHEY, CDR2 SVGAGI. V lost 5 bases and J lost 4, with 15 bases in between. CDR3 coding DNA: TGTGCCAGCAGTACCCACCCCAGCGGGAATCAGCCCCAGCATTTT. Translation: CASSTHPSGNQPQHF.

The chain employs TRBV5-1 and TRBJ2-7; D is perhaps TRBD1 (6 bases). This CDR3 spans 14 amino acids. Trimming took 4 bases from V and 1 from J, leaving 12 bases between them. Germline lookup yields CDR1 SGHRS and CDR2 YFSETQ. The CDR3 here is CASSPPDRSYEQYF. The CDR3 DNA reads TGCGCCAGCAGCCCCCCGGACAGATCCTACGAGCAGTACTTC.

This clone was seen a handful of times. The rearrangement uses TRBV2 and TRBJ2-2; D gene uncertain. The CDR3 runs 12 residues. Looked up from germline, CDR1 is SNHLY and CDR2 is FYNNEI. Trimming removed 8 bases at V and 3 bases at J, with 7 bases between. CDR3 region: CASHTDTGELFF. The CDR3 DNA is TGTGCCAGCCATACAGACACCGGGGAGCTGTTTTTT.

CDR3 sequence reads: CASSEAGTANSPLHF. The CDR3 DNA is TGTGCCAGCAGTGAGGCCGGGACAGCGAATTCACCCCTCCACTTT. The rearrangement uses TRBV2 and TRBJ1-6, with TRBD1 matching 7 bases. The CDR3 extends over 15 amino acids. The germline gives CDR1 SNHLY, CDR2 FYNNEI. V gave up 3 bases and J gave up 7 bases; unmatched junction bases: 6.

V and J are TRBV13 and TRBJ2-1, with D perhaps TRBD1 (5 bases). Per germline, CDR1 PRHDT and CDR2 FYEKMQ (reference sequence). The CDR3 spans 16 residues. The V and J ends lost 5 bases and 3 bases respectively, with 17 bases between them. The CDR3 is CASSGARVKFYNEQFF. In DNA form, the CDR3 reads TGTGCCAGCAGCGGAGCCAGGGTCAAGTTCTACAATGAGCAGTTCTTC. Full variable domain (remainder filled in from reference TRBV13 and TRBJ2-1): AAGVIQSPRHLIKEKRETATLKCYPIPRHDTVYWYQQGPGQDPQFLISFYEKMQSDKGSIPDRFSAQQFSDYHSELNMSSLELGDSALYFCASSGARVKFYNEQFFGPGTRLTVL.

The rearrangement links TRBV30 to TRBJ2-1, with D unclear. This CDR3 region has 14 residues. The germline V gene encodes CDR1 GTSNPN and CDR2 SVGIG (reference sequence). V lost 7 bases and J lost 8, with 21 bases in between. The CDR3, as DNA: TGTGCCTACATACAGTACAACCGTCGCGATGAGCAGTTCTTC. As protein: CAYIQYNRRDEQFF.

The CDR3 is CASSLVSATGANQPQHF. CDR3 nucleotides: TGTGCCAGCAGCTTAGTATCAGCGACAGGGGCAAATCAGCCCCAGCATTTT. This chain connects TRBV7-9 to TRBJ1-5, with 8 bases fitting TRBD1. CDR1 and CDR2 from the germline V gene are SEHNR and FQNEAQ (reference sequence). J was trimmed by 4 bases and V by 1 base; bases with no gene match: 9. The CDR3 contains 17 residues.